The present T cell receptor beta chain was sequenced within a study of T cell clusters in autoimmune cytopenias. About the research overall: The mean age of healthy donor controls was around 57 years, the median approximately 60 years.

One tube held mixed TRB-A and TRB-B primer pools for touch-down PCR. With the multiplex PCR reads reprocessed, TCRdb shows one record per CDR3 protein and no DNA. Here the sample table reports about 6,300 distinct CDR3 sequences. Germline V gives CDR1 SGHDT, CDR2 YYEEEE. The CDR3 length is 14 residues. Each sample's input was roughly 250 ng genomic DNA, some 34,000 genome equivalents. The data also belong to a second study, concerning T cell repertoires in aging, cancer and after chemotherapy. As that report states: Untreated cancer patients had significantly lower blood TCR diversity than age-matched healthy donors.

The sample consisted of peripheral blood. This TCR derives from a human donor in good health. The rearrangement joins TRBV5-6 to TRBJ2-3. The chain's CDR3 is CASSPLGTTDTQYF.